This T cell receptor beta chain was recovered during a study of identical twins. A universal primer site was created by template switching, with the cDNA bearing unique molecular identifiers. TCRdb re-analysed the 5' RACE reads in MiXCR, keeping a single row per CDR3 protein. This repertoire shows roughly 700,000 distinct CDR3 sequences, over 8.5% found once; its top ten account for roughly 0.97%. V lost 4 bases and J lost 4, with 10 bases in between. The CDR3 is 13 amino acids. The germline V gene encodes CDR1 MNHEY and CDR2 SMNVEV (reference sequence). These data were also filed under a second study, of yellow fever vaccine responses in identical twins.

This chain links TRBV27 with TRBJ2-5; no firm D call. The sequence came from a woman between 18 and 29 years old in good health. The source material was PBMCs. The CDR3 is CASSSPLRETQYF. CDR3 DNA: TGTGCCAGCAGTTCCCCCCTGAGAGAGACCCAGTACTTC.